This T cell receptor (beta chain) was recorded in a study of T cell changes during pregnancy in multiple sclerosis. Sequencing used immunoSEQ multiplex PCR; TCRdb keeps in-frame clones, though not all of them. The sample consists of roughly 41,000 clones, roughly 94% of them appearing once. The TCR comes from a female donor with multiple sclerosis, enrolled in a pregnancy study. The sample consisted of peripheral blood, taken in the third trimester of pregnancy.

CDR3 region: CASSADSRSSAGELFF. In DNA form, the CDR3 reads TGTGCCAGCAGCGCGGACAGTCGGTCGAGCGCCGGGGAGCTGTTTTTT. This chain links TRBV9 with TRBJ2-2, with D tentatively TRBD1 (6 bases). Deletions cut 3 bases from V and 6 bases from J, with 18 bases between. This CDR3 comprises 16 residues. Per germline, CDR1 SGDLS and CDR2 YYNGEE.